A selection of T cell receptor beta chains follows, all from one sample in a study of blood T cell repertoires in COVID-19. Assay: immunoSEQ multiplex PCR; the TCRdb copy retains only in-frame clones and omits some. The sample shows some 120,000 clones, 88% of them seen only once. The sample consisted of peripheral blood. Receptor source: a man between 45 and 60 years old with acute or convalescent COVID-19. Each CDR3 is given with its conserved first and last residue. D genes are given only for firm matches. Clone size, where shown, is once, few, many, or a class for clones that have expanded.

d_call cdr3_length clone_size j_call v_call cdr3_nt cdr3_aa
TRBD1 16 - TRBJ1-3 TRBV7-6 TGTGCCAGCAGCTTAGGGGGGACAGGGTCTGGAAACACCATATATTTT CASSLGGTGSGNTIYF
- 14 - TRBJ2-1 TRBV7-9 TGTGCCAGCAGCTTAGGATCTGGGAGTAATGAGCAGTTCTTC CASSLGSGSNEQFF
TRBD2 15 - TRBJ2-5 TRBV13 TGTGCCAGCAGGCAGGCGGGAGCGGGCCGGGAGACCCAGTACTTC CASRQAGAGRETQYF
TRBD2 16 - TRBJ2-3 TRBV5-1 TGCGCCAGCAGCTTGGGGGAGCGGGAAAGCACAGATACGCAGTATTTT CASSLGERESTDTQYF
TRBD2 19 - TRBJ2-7 TRBV4-1 TGCGCCAGCAGCCAACAAGGACAGGGGACTAGCGGCTTCTCCTACGAGCAGTACTTC CASSQQGQGTSGFSYEQYF
TRBD2 16 - TRBJ2-1 TRBV6-6 TGTGCCAGCAGAAACCGGACTAGCGTCGAATTCCATGAGCAGTTCTTC CASRNRTSVEFHEQFF
TRBD1 16 - TRBJ1-5 TRBV7-2 TGTGCCAGCAGCCCTGGACAGGGCGAGGGCAATCAGCCCCAGCATTTT CASSPGQGEGNQPQHF
TRBD2 13 once TRBJ2-1 TRBV12-3/TRBV12-4 TGTGCCAGCATAGCGGGAGGGGTCAATGAGCAGTTCTTC CASIAGGVNEQFF
- 14 - TRBJ2-3 TRBV7-9 TGTGCCAGCAGCTCGGGACTTCCGGGAGATACGCAGTATTTT CASSSGLPGDTQYF
TRBD1 13 - TRBJ1-2 TRBV24-1 TGTGCCACACGAACCGGGACAGAAGGGGGCTACACCTTC CATRTGTEGGYTF
- 12 once TRBJ1-1 TRBV30 TGTGCCTTACAGGGTACAGGCCCTGAAGCTTTCTTT CALQGTGPEAFF
TRBD2 14 - TRBJ2-3 TRBV3-1/TRBV3-2 TGTGCCAGCAGCCGAGCGGGGGGGACAGATACGCAGTATTTT CASSRAGGTDTQYF
TRBD2 17 - TRBJ2-3 TRBV6-2/TRBV6-3 TGTGCCAGCACCCCAGGCCTACTAGCGGGATCCACAGATACGCAGTATTTT CASTPGLLAGSTDTQYF
- 15 few TRBJ1-3 TRBV4-1 TGCGCCAGCAGCCAAGAATCCGGAGGGAGAAACACCATATATTTT CASSQESGGRNTIYF
- 13 many TRBJ2-1 TRBV10-1 TGCGCCAGCACGGGAAAGGGCTACAATGAGCAGTTCTTC CASTGKGYNEQFF
- 15 few TRBJ1-2 TRBV7-2 TGTGCCAGCAGCTTAGCGCCTGCAGGGCCTCTAAGAGAAACCTTC CASSLAPAGPLRETF
- 14 - TRBJ1-4 TRBV30 TGTGCCTGGAGTGTCAGTGGTACTAATGAAAAACTGTTTTTT CAWSVSGTNEKLFF
- 15 - TRBJ1-3 TRBV10-3 TGTGCCATCAGGGGAGGTCGCGGCTCTGGAAACACCATATATTTT CAIRGGRGSGNTIYF
- 15 - TRBJ1-1 TRBV5-1 TGCGCCAGCAGCGTCTGGGGCGGGGCCCACACTGAAGCTTTCTTT CASSVWGGAHTEAFF
TRBD1 14 - TRBJ2-7 TRBV2 TGTGCCAGCAGCAGGGACAGGAGGGATATAGAGCAGTACTTC CASSRDRRDIEQYF
- 13 - TRBJ2-5 TRBV7-8 TGTGCCAGCAGCTTGGGGGCCCAGGAGACCCAGTACTTC CASSLGAQETQYF
- 15 - TRBJ2-7 TRBV7-6 TGTGCCAGCAGCTTAGCGGGAGGCGTTTCTTACGAGCAGTACTTC CASSLAGGVSYEQYF
TRBD1 13 - TRBJ1-6 TRBV2 TGTGCCAGCAGTGGACAGGGGAGGACACCCCTCCACTTT CASSGQGRTPLHF
- 12 - TRBJ1-2 TRBV28 TGTGCCAGCAACGGCGGGAACTATGGCTACACCTTC CASNGGNYGYTF
- 13 - TRBJ2-7 TRBV10-2 TGCGCCATCCAAGAAGACAGGTGGGACGAGCAGTACTTC CAIQEDRWDEQYF
TRBD2 16 once TRBJ2-1 TRBV7-2 TGTGCCAGCAGCACGACTAGCGGGAACTCCTACAATGAGCAGTTCTTC CASSTTSGNSYNEQFF
TRBD2 17 - TRBJ2-5 TRBV7-2 TGTGCCAGCAGCTTAGTGGGACTAGCGGTCCCTGGCCAGACCCAGTACTTC CASSLVGLAVPGQTQYF
TRBD1 15 once TRBJ2-7 TRBV18 TGTGCCAGCTCACCTCCCGGGACAGCCTCCTACGAGCAGTACTTC CASSPPGTASYEQYF
- 15 - TRBJ1-1 TRBV6-4 TGTGCCAGCGCACCCATGGGACACCTGAACACTGAAGCTTTCTTT CASAPMGHLNTEAFF
TRBD1 15 - TRBJ1-6 TRBV30 TGTGCCTGGAGGGGTTTACAGGGGCGGAATTCACCCCTCCACTTT CAWRGLQGRNSPLHF
- 16 - TRBJ2-2 TRBV2 TGTGCCAGCAGTGAACAGGACAGCACCAACACCGGGGAGCTGTTTTTT CASSEQDSTNTGELFF
TRBD2 17 few TRBJ2-7 TRBV7-2 TGTGCCAGCAGCCCAAGGGTGGGACTAGCGGACTCCTACGAGCAGTACTTC CASSPRVGLADSYEQYF
TRBD1 14 - TRBJ2-7 TRBV19 TGTGCCAGTAGCGCCAGACAGGGAGTCTACGAGCAGTACTTC CASSARQGVYEQYF
TRBD1 15 once TRBJ1-2 TRBV9 TGTGCCAGCAGCGCAATAACAGGGGGAGCTGCTGGCTACACCTTC CASSAITGGAAGYTF
- 17 - TRBJ1-5 TRBV28 TGTGCCAGCAGTTTCTTCCGTAGGGCAGGGGGCAATCAGCCCCAGCATTTT CASSFFRRAGGNQPQHF
TRBD1 16 - TRBJ1-4 TRBV7-9 TGTGCCACCGCGGGACAGGGGCCCCCAACTAATGAAAAACTGTTTTTT CATAGQGPPTNEKLFF
- 15 - TRBJ2-2 TRBV6-2/TRBV6-3 TGTGCCAGCAGTTACCACGTTGGTGCGAGCGGGGAGCTGTTTTTT CASSYHVGASGELFF
- 14 - TRBJ1-3 TRBV3-1/TRBV3-2 TGTGCCAGCAGCCAAGGCAGGGTTGGAAACACCATATATTTT CASSQGRVGNTIYF
- 17 - TRBJ2-2 TRBV7-2 TGTGCCAGCAGCAAGCCCCCTTCAGCGCGCGGCCCCGGGGAGCTGTTTTTT CASSKPPSARGPGELFF
TRBD1 15 - TRBJ2-1 TRBV6-6 TGTGCCAGCAGTTACAGGGGGCCGGAGTACAATGAGCAGTTCTTC CASSYRGPEYNEQFF
- 11 - TRBJ2-2 TRBV7-9 TGTGCCAGCAGCTTACTAGGGGAGCTGTTTTTT CASSLLGELFF
- 14 - TRBJ1-2 TRBV6-5 TGTGCCAGCAGCAACAAATCAGAGGCCCATGGCTACACCTTC CASSNKSEAHGYTF
- 13 - TRBJ2-7 TRBV6-2/TRBV6-3 TGTGCCAGCAGTAGGACACTCTCCTACGAGCAGTACTTC CASSRTLSYEQYF
TRBD1 16 - TRBJ2-7 TRBV7-2 TGTGCCAGCAGCTCCACCAGGACAGGGGGTCGGTACGAGCAGTACTTC CASSSTRTGGRYEQYF
TRBD2 16 few TRBJ2-2 TRBV5-6 TGTGCCAGCAGCGCCCGACTAGCGGGGGACACCGGGGAGCTGTTTTTT CASSARLAGDTGELFF
- 13 - TRBJ1-1 TRBV11-2 TGTGCCAGCAGCTTAGTGTCAGCCCTGAGGGCTTTCTTT CASSLVSALRAFF
- 13 - TRBJ2-7 TRBV3-1/TRBV3-2 TGTGCCAGCAGCTACAGAGCGGTACACGAGCAGTACTTC CASSYRAVHEQYF
TRBD1 16 - TRBJ2-1 TRBV24-1 TGTGCCACCAGTAGTGTGGGGACAGGGGGAGGGTATGAGCAGTTCTTC CATSSVGTGGGYEQFF
TRBD2 15 - TRBJ2-1 TRBV5-1 TGCGCCAGCAGCTCCCTAGCGGGAGGGCCGGGTGAGCAGTTCTTC CASSSLAGGPGEQFF
TRBD1 16 - TRBJ1-6 TRBV4-3 TGCGCCAGCAGCCCTTCGACAGGGGAAGGGAGTTCACCCCTCCACTTT CASSPSTGEGSSPLHF
- 19 - TRBJ2-3 TRBV5-5 TGTGCCAGCAGCCCGCTCCTGGACAGGGACTATCATGGGGCAGATACGCAGTATTTT CASSPLLDRDYHGADTQYF
- 14 - TRBJ1-5 TRBV5-8 TGTGCCAGCAGCCCGCCGACAGCCAATCAGCCCCAGCATTTT CASSPPTANQPQHF
- 13 - TRBJ2-2 TRBV24-1 TGTGCCACCAGTGATTTTAATACCGGGGAGCTGTTTTTT CATSDFNTGELFF
- 14 - TRBJ2-7 TRBV6-2/TRBV6-3 TGTGCCAGCAGTCCACGGGACACCCGATACGAGCAGTACTTC CASSPRDTRYEQYF
TRBD1 14 - TRBJ1-2 TRBV6-6 TGTGCCAGCACCCAGGGGGCTTACGTCTATGGCTACACCTTC CASTQGAYVYGYTF